Listed here is a single TCR beta chain. Per the study methods: How many nucleated cells were present was estimated from reference gene primer amplification. Produced via immunoSEQ multiplex PCR; TCRdb's table is partial and in-frame only. V, J and clone size are those of that table, while D and trimming were read from the DNA. The profile shows 130,000 or so clones, 86% of them singletons. These data come from a study of blood T cell repertoires in COVID-19. Study details: PBMCs, B-cell-depleted T cells, or T cells were the source of the cDNA or gDNA that made up the material.

The CDR3 is 15 amino acids. Between the trimmed V and J ends, which lost 6 bases and 0 bases, there was a span of 9 bases. Germline V gene lookup returns CDR1 SNHLY and CDR2 FYNNEI. V and J are TRBV2 and TRBJ2-6, with TRBD1 as a possible D gene (6 bases). The sample taken for sequencing was peripheral blood. This receptor was taken from a woman in her sixties with acute or convalescent COVID-19. The chain's CDR3 is CASRDSTSGANVLTF. The DNA of the CDR3 is TGTGCCAGCAGGGACAGCACCTCTGGGGCCAACGTCCTGACTTTC.